This TCR beta chain derives from a study of graft-versus-host responses after intestinal transplantation. As concerns this clone: Its antigen is not known.

The V and J ends lost 5 bases and 3 bases respectively, with 10 bases between them. This CDR3 is built from 13 residues. Looked up from germline, CDR1 is SEHNR and CDR2 is FQNEAQ (reference sequence). The protocol was immunoSEQ multiplex PCR, while the TCRdb copy is restricted to in-frame clones and leaves out a portion. The table lists approximately 63,000 clones, 85% to 95% of them singletons, with 0.38% in the top ten. The origin of this receptor is a human donor who was the organ donor for an intestinal transplant. Specimen: unstimulated CD4+ T cells sorted from spleen or lymph node cells, collected before transplant. V usage is TRBV7-9 and J usage is TRBJ2-5, with D unresolved. The CDR3 reads CASSPLGKETQYF. The CDR3 DNA follows: TGTGCCAGCAGCCCACTGGGGAAAGAGACCCAGTACTTC.